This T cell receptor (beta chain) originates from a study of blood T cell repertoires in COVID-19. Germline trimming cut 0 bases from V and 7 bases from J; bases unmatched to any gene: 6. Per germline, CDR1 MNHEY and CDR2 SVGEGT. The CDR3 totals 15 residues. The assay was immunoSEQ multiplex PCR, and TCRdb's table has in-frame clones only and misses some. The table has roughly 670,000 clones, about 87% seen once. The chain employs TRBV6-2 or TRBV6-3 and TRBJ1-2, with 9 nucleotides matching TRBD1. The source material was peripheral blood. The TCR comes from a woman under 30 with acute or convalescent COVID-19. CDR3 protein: CASSYSETGGSGYTF. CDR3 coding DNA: TGTGCCAGCAGTTACTCTGAGACAGGGGGATCTGGCTACACCTTC.